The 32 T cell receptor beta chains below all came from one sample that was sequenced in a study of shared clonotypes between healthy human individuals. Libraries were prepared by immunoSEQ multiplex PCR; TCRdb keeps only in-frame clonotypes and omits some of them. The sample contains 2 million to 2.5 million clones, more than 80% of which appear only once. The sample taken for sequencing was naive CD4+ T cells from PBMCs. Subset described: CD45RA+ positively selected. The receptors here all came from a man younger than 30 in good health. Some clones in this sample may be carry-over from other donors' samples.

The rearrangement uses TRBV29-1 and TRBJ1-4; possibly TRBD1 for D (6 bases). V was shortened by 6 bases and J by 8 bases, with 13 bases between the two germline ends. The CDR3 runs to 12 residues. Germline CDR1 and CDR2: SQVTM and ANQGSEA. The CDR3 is CSVHGQSEKLFF. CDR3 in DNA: TGCAGCGTCCACGGACAGTCCGAAAAACTGTTTTTT.

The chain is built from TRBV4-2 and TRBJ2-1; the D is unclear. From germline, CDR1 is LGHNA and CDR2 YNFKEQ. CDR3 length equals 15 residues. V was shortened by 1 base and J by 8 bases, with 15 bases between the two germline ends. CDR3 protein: CASSQGTSRADEQFF. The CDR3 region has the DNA TGTGCCAGCAGCCAAGGAACCTCCCGCGCCGATGAGCAGTTCTTC.

The CDR3 sequence is CASSPGGGGVQFF. In DNA form, the CDR3 reads TGTGCCAGCAGCCCAGGCGGGGGAGGAGTGCAGTTCTTC. The chain couples TRBV7-9 to TRBJ2-1; 7 nucleotides line up with TRBD2. Germline assignment: CDR1 SEHNR and CDR2 FQNEAQ (reference sequence). The CDR3 spans 13 residues. Trimming cost V 5 bases and J 12 bases; bases outside gene matches: 10.

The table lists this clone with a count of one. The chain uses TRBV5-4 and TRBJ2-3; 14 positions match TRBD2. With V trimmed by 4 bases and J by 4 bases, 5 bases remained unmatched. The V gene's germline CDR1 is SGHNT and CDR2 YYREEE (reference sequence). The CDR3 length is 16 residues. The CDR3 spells CASSPGTSGRPDTQYF. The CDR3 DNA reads TGTGCCAGCAGCCCGGGGACTAGCGGGAGACCAGATACGCAGTATTTT.

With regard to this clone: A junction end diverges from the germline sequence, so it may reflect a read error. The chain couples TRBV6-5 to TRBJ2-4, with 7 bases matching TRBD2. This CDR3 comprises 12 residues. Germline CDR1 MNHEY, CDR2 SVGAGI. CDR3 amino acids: CASVQRAGEEHF. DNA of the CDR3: TGTGCCAGCGTCCAGCGGGCGGGAGAAGAACACTTC.

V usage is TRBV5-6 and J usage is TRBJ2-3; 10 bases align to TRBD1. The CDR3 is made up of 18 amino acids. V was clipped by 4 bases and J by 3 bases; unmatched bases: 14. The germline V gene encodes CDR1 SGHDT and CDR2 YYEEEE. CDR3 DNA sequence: TGTGCCAGCAGCCCGGCAGACAGGGGGCCCGCACGGACAGATACGCAGTATTTT. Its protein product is CASSPADRGPARTDTQYF.

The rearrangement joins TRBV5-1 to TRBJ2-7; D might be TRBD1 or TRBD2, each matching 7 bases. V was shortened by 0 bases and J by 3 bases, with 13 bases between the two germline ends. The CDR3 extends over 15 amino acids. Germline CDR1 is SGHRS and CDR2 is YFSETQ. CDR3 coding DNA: TGCGCCAGCAGCTTGGGAGCGGGACAGTTCTACGAGCAGTACTTC. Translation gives CASSLGAGQFYEQYF.

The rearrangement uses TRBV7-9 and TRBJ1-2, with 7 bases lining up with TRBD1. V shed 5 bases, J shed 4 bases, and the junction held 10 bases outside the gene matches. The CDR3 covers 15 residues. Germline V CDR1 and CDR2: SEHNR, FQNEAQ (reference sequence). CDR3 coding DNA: TGTGCCAGCAGCCAGGGACAGAACCCTTCCTATGGCTACACCTTC. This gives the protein CASSQGQNPSYGYTF.

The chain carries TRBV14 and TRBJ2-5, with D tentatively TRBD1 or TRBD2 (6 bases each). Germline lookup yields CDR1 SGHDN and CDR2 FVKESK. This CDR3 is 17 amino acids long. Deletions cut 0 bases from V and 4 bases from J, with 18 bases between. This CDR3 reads CASSQDRGGSTAETQYF. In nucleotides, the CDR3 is TGTGCCAGCAGCCAAGATAGAGGGGGGAGCACGGCAGAGACCCAGTACTTC.

The CDR3 DNA follows: TGTGCCAGCAGTTTTCGGCGCGGGGCTGAGTCCTACAATGAGCAGTTCTTC. Translation: CASSFRRGAESYNEQFF. This rearrangement joins TRBV2 to TRBJ2-1; tentatively, D is TRBD2 (6 bases). Trimming cost V 5 bases and J 1 base, with 18 bases left between them. The CDR3 extends over 17 amino acids. Per germline, CDR1 SNHLY and CDR2 FYNNEI. Full variable domain (missing parts from reference TRBV2 and TRBJ2-1): EPEVTQTPSHQVTQMGQEVILRCVPISNHLYFYWYRQILGQKVEFLVSFYNNEISEKSEIFDDQFSVERPDGSNFTLKIRSTKLEDSAMYFCASSFRRGAESYNEQFFGPGTRLTVL.

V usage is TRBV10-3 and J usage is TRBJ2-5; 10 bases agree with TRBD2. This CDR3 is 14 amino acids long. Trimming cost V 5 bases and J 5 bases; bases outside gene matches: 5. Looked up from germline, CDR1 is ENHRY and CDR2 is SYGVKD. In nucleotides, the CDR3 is TGTGCCATCAGTAGAAGCGGGAGGGGGGAGACCCAGTACTTC. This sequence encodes CAISRSGRGETQYF.

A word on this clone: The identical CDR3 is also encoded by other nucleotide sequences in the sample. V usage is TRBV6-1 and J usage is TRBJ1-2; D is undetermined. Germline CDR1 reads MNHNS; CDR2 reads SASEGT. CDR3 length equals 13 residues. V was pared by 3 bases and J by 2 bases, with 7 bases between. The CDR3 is CASSEVSNYGYTF. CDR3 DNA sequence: TGTGCCAGCAGTGAGGTGTCCAACTATGGCTACACCTTC.

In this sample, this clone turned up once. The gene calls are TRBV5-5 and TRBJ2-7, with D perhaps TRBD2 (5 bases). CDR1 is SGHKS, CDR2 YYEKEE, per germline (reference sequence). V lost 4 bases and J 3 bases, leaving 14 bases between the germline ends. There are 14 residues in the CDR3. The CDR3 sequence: CASSQAVQHYEQYF. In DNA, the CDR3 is TGTGCCAGCAGCCAAGCGGTCCAGCACTACGAGCAGTACTTC.

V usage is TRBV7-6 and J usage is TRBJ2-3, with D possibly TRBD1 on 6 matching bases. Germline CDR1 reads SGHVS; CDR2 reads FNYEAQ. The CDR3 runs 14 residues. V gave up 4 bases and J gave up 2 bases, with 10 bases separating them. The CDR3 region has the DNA TGTGCCAGCAGCTATCGACAGGACACAGATACGCAGTATTTT. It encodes CASSYRQDTDTQYF.

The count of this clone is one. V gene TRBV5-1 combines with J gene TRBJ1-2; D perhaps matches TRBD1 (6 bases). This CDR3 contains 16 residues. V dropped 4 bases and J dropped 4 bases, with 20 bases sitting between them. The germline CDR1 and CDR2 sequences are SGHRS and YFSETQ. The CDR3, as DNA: TGCGCCAGCAGCAGGGGGGGCAGGGACGAGTCCTATGGCTACACCTTC. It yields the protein CASSRGGRDESYGYTF. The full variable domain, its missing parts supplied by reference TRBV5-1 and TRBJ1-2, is KAGVTQTPRYLIKTRGQQVTLSCSPISGHRSVSWYQQTPGQGLQFLFEYFSETQRNKGNFPGRFSGRQFSNSRSEMNVSTLELGDSALYLCASSRGGRDESYGYTFGSGTRLTVV.

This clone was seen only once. For the CDR3, the DNA is TGTGCCAGCTCACCCATTGCCCAGGGACAGTTGGCGGATACGCAGTATTTT. Its translation is CASSPIAQGQLADTQYF. The rearrangement links TRBV18 to TRBJ2-3, with 7 bases that match TRBD1. The germline V gene encodes CDR1 KGHSH and CDR2 LQKENI. This CDR3 has 17 amino acids. V lost 3 bases to trimming and J lost 6 bases; unmatched junction nucleotides: 15.

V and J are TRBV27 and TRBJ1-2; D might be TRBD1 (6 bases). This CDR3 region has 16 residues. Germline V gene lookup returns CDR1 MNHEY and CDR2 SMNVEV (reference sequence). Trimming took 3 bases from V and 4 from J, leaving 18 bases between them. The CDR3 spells CASSFLRQDAVYGYTF. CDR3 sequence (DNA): TGTGCCAGCAGTTTCCTCAGACAGGATGCTGTCTATGGCTACACCTTC.

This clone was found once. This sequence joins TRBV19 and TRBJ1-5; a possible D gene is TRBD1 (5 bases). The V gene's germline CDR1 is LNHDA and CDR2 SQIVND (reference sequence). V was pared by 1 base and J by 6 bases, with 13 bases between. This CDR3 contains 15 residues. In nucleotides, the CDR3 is TGTGCCAGTAGTATAGGCCGGGGGGTAAGTCAGCCCCAGCATTTT. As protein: CASSIGRGVSQPQHF. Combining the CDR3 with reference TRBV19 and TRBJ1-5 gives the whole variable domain DGGITQSPKYLFRKEGQNVTLSCEQNLNHDAMYWYRQDPGQGLRLIYYSQIVNDFQKGDIAEGYSVSREKKESFPLTVTSAQKNPTAFYLCASSIGRGVSQPQHFGDGTRLSIL.

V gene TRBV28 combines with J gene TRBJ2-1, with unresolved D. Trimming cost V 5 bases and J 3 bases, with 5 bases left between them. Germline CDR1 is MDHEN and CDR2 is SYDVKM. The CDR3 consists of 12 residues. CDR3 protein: CASSPRYNEQFF. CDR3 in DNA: TGTGCCAGCAGTCCCCGCTACAATGAGCAGTTCTTC.

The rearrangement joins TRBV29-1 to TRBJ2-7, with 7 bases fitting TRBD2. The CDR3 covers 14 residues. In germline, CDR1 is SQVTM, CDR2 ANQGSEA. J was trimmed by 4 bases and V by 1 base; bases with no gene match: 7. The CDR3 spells CSVEVLRGGYEQYF. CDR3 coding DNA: TGCAGCGTTGAAGTACTAAGGGGAGGGTACGAGCAGTACTTC.

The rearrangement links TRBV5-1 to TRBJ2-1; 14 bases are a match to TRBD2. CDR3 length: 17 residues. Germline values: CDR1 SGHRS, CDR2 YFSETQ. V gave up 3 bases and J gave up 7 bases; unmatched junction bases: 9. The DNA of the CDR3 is TGCGCCAGCAGCTCCGGACTAGCGGGAGGACGGTCGAATGAGCAGTTCTTC. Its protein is CASSSGLAGGRSNEQFF.

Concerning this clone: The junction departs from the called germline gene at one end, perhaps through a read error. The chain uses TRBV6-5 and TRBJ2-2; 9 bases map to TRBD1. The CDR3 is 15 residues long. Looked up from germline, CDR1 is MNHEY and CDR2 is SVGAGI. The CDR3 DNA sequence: TGTGCCAGCAGTTACTCGGGACAGGGACTCGGGAAGCTGTTTTTT. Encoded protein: CASSYSGQGLGKLFF.

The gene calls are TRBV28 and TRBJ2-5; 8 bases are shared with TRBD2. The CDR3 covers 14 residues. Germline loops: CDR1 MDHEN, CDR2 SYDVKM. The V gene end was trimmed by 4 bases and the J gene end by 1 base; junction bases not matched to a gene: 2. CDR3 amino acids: CASSSTSAQETQYF. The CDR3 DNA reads TGTGCCAGCAGTTCGACTAGCGCCCAAGAGACCCAGTACTTC. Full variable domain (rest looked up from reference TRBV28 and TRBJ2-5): DVKVTQSSRYLVKRTGEKVFLECVQDMDHENMFWYRQDPGLGLRLIYFSYDVKMKEKGDIPEGYSVSREKKERFSLILESASTNQTSMYLCASSSTSAQETQYFGPGTRLLVL.

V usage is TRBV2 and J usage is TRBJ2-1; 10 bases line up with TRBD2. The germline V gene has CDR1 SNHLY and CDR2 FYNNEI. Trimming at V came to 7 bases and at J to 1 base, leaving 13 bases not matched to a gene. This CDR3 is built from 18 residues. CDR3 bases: TGTGCCAGCATCGGACCTAGCGGGAGAGGGTTTTCCTACAATGAGCAGTTCTTC. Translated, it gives CASIGPSGRGFSYNEQFF.

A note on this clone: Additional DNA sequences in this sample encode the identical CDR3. This CDR3 reads CASSRDSNQPQHF. The DNA of the CDR3 is TGTGCCAGCTCACGGGACAGCAATCAGCCCCAGCATTTT. The chain employs TRBV18 and TRBJ1-5; TRBD1 is a possible D gene (5 bases). Germline V lookup: CDR1 KGHSH, CDR2 LQKENI. The CDR3 spans 13 residues. Between the trimmed V and J ends, which lost 4 bases and 1 base, there was a span of 5 bases.

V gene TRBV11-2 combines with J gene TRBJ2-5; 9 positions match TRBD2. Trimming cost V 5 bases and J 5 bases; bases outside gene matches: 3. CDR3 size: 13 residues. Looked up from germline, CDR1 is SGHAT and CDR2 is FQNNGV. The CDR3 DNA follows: TGTGCCAGCAGCCAAGGACTAGCGGAGACCCAGTACTTC. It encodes CASSQGLAETQYF.

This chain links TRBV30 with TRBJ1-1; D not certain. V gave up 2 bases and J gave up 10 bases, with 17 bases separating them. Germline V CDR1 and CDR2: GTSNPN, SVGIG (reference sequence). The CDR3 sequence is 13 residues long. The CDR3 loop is CAWSFSRETRAFF. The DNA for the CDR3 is TGTGCCTGGAGTTTTAGTAGGGAAACAAGAGCTTTCTTT.

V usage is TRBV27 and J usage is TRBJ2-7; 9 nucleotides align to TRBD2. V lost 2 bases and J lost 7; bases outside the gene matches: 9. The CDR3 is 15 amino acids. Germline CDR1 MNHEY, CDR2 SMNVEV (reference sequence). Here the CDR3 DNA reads TGTGCCAGCAGTTTAAAAGCGGGAGGCCTTTTAGAGCAGTACTTC. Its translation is CASSLKAGGLLEQYF.

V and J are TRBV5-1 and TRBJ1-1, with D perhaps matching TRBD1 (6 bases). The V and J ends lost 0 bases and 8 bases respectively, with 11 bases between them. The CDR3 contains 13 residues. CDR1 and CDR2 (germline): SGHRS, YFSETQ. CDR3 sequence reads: CASSLGEDSEAFF. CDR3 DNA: TGCGCCAGCAGCTTGGGAGAGGACAGCGAAGCTTTCTTT.

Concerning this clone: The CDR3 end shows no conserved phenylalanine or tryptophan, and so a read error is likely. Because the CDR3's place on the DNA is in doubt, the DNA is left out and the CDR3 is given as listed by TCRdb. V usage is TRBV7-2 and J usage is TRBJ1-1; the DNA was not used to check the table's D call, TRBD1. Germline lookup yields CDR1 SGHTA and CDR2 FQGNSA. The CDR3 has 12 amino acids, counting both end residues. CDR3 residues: CASSLVGVGFDL.

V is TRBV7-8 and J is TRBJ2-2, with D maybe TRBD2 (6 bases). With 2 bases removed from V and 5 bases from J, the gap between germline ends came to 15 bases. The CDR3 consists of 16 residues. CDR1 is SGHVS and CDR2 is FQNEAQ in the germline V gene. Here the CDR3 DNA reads TGTGCCAGCAGCTTACAGGAGGGACGGAGGACCGGGGAGCTGTTTTTT. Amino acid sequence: CASSLQEGRRTGELFF.

The CDR3 sequence: CASSEGNLNTEAFF. The CDR3 DNA follows: TGTGCCAGCAGCGAGGGCAATTTGAACACTGAAGCTTTCTTT. V is TRBV9 and J is TRBJ1-1, with D uncertain. Germline V gene lookup returns CDR1 SGDLS and CDR2 YYNGEE. CDR3 length: 14 amino acids. With 3 bases removed from V and 0 bases from J, the gap between germline ends came to 9 bases.